This TCR beta chain was documented in a study of cytomegalovirus exposure and HLA in healthy donors. The CDR3 totals 15 residues. Per the germline V gene, CDR1 is SGDLS and CDR2 is YYNGEE. V lost 0 bases, J lost 2 bases, and 12 bases lay in between. The PCR ran on 60 Vbeta and 13 Jbeta primers. Clones were sequenced by immunoSEQ multiplex PCR, and TCRdb holds only the in-frame ones, with some missing. The sample includes about 110,000 clones, 79% of them seen just once. The sample was PBMCs. This chain connects TRBV9 to TRBJ2-7, with D uncertain. This clonotype was obtained from a woman aged 40 to 50 in good health and CMV-seronegative. For the CDR3, the DNA is TGTGCCAGCAGCGTAGTCCCGGGTACTCCCTACGAGCAGTACTTC. It is translated as CASSVVPGTPYEQYF.